Presented here are 26 T cell receptor beta chains from one specimen sequenced in a study of shared clonotypes between healthy human individuals. The data were produced by immunoSEQ multiplex PCR, yet TCRdb's version contains in-frame clones alone and is incomplete. The repertoire holds about 360,000 clones, with about 70% as singletons. The material sequenced was memory CD4+ T cells sorted from blood. Subset specified: CD45RA-negative fraction. The receptors were sampled from a man in his thirties or forties in good health.

The genes are TRBV30 and TRBJ1-5, with D possibly being TRBD1 (5 bases). The germline V gene encodes CDR1 GTSNPN and CDR2 SVGIG (reference sequence). Trimming left V 0 bases short and J 7 bases short, with 16 bases between. The CDR3 covers 15 residues. The DNA of the CDR3 is TGTGCCTGGAGTGTATCCCGACAGCCAAAACAGCCCCAGCATTTT. It yields the protein CAWSVSRQPKQPQHF.

This chain links TRBV18 with TRBJ2-3, with D tentatively TRBD2 (5 bases). CDR3 length: 13 residues. Germline assignment: CDR1 KGHSH and CDR2 LQKENI. The V gene lost 5 bases and the J gene lost 4 bases, with 10 bases spanning the gap. For the CDR3, the DNA is TGTGCCAGCTCAGGGAGTCACCCAGATACGCAGTATTTT. This translates into CASSGSHPDTQYF.

This rearrangement joins TRBV18 to TRBJ2-1; 7 bases agree with TRBD1. Germline V gene sequence: CDR1 KGHSH, CDR2 LQKENI. The CDR3 is 14 residues long. V was clipped by 3 bases and J by 6 bases; unmatched bases: 5. CDR3 DNA: TGTGCCAGCTCACCGGGACAGCCTTTCAATGAGCAGTTCTTC. Translated, it gives CASSPGQPFNEQFF.

J is TRBJ1-5 and V is TRBV28; a possible D gene is TRBD1 (6 bases). The V end lost 10 bases, the J end lost 3 bases, and 16 bases lay between the germline ends. Per the germline V gene, CDR1 is MDHEN and CDR2 is SYDVKM. The CDR3 sequence is 14 residues long. The DNA for the CDR3 is TGTGCCACCCGGGGGCGTGTAATCAATCAGCCCCAGCATTTT. This gives the protein CATRGRVINQPQHF.

This clone is a singleton in its sample. The chain combines TRBV9 with TRBJ1-1; no firm D call. The CDR3 contains 12 residues. CDR1 SGDLS and CDR2 YYNGEE come from the germline V gene. V lost 4 bases to trimming and J lost 8 bases, with 12 bases between them. CDR3: CASSSDWEEAFF. The CDR3 DNA reads TGTGCCAGCAGCTCCGACTGGGAGGAAGCTTTCTTT. Together with reference TRBV9 and TRBJ1-1, the CDR3 gives the full variable domain: DSGVTQTPKHLITATGQRVTLRCSPRSGDLSVYWYQQSLDQGLQFLIQYYNGEERAKGNILERFSAQQFPDLHSELNLSSLELGDSALYFCASSSDWEEAFFGQGTRLTVV.

The rearrangement links TRBV28 to TRBJ2-2; 8 bases line up with TRBD1. The germline V gene has CDR1 MDHEN and CDR2 SYDVKM. V trimming: 5 bases; J trimming: 1 base; junction bases outside the gene matches: 6. The CDR3 totals 16 residues. CDR3 sequence (DNA): TGTGCCAGCAGTGGAATTGGACAGGGGAACACCGGGGAGCTGTTTTTT. Its protein is CASSGIGQGNTGELFF.

This rearrangement joins TRBV6-6 to TRBJ1-4; TRBD1 aligns across 7 bases. V dropped 4 bases and J dropped 5; count of bases not matched to a gene: 7. Looked up from germline, CDR1 is MNHNY and CDR2 is SVGAGI (reference sequence). CDR3 length: 15 amino acids. CDR3 residues: CASSSPGQTNEKLFF. CDR3 nucleotide sequence: TGTGCCAGCAGTTCCCCGGGACAGACAAATGAAAAACTGTTTTTT.

This clone appeared a few times. The chain joins TRBV18 to TRBJ1-2; D ambiguous. This CDR3 has 13 residues. Trimming stripped 3 bases from V and 8 bases from J, with 13 bases between. The V gene's germline CDR1 is KGHSH and CDR2 LQKENI. CDR3 sequence reads: CASSPISREGYTF. DNA for the CDR3: TGTGCCAGCTCACCGATTAGCAGAGAGGGCTACACCTTC. Supplemented by reference TRBV18 and TRBJ1-2, the full variable domain reads NAGVMQNPRHLVRRRGQEARLRCSPMKGHSHVYWYRQLPEEGLKFMVYLQKENIIDESGMPKERFSAEFPKEGPSILRIQQVVRGDSAAYFCASSPISREGYTFGSGTRLTVV.

The V call is TRBV25-1, the J call TRBJ2-1, with D tentatively TRBD2 (5 bases). The CDR3 covers 16 residues. Germline CDR1 is MGHDK and CDR2 is SYGVNS. Trimming stripped 3 bases from V and 2 bases from J, with 14 bases between. In DNA, the CDR3 is TGTGCCAGCAGTGACGGGCTCCCTAGCCCCTACAATGAGCAGTTCTTC. Protein: CASSDGLPSPYNEQFF.

The chain joins TRBV5-1 to TRBJ2-1, with 9 bases fitting TRBD2. Germline-derived CDR1 and CDR2 are SGHRS and YFSETQ. The CDR3 consists of 15 residues. J gave up 8 bases and V 4 bases, and 10 bases lay outside the gene matches. CDR3 in amino acids: CASSEVSGSVDEQFF. The CDR3, as DNA: TGCGCCAGCAGCGAGGTTAGCGGGAGCGTCGATGAGCAGTTCTTC.

This clone came up many times. The J gene is TRBJ1-2, the V gene TRBV29-1; D gene unclear. The CDR3 spans 12 residues. Germline values: CDR1 SQVTM, CDR2 ANQGSEA. V dropped 4 bases and J dropped 6 bases, with 12 bases sitting between them. CDR3 bases: TGCAGCGTTGCCGGACTCAGGAATGGCTACACCTTC. This encodes CSVAGLRNGYTF.

CDR3 protein: CASSLAHNYNEQFF. In nucleotides, the CDR3 is TGTGCCAGCAGCTTAGCGCATAATTACAATGAGCAGTTCTTC. The chain carries TRBV7-8 and TRBJ2-1; D is undetermined. CDR1 and CDR2 from the germline V gene are SGHVS and FQNEAQ. V was trimmed by 0 bases and J by 4 bases, leaving 7 bases between them. CDR3 size: 14 residues.

The gene calls are TRBV11-2 and TRBJ2-7; TRBD1 aligns across 10 bases. Germline V gene lookup returns CDR1 SGHAT and CDR2 FQNNGV. The CDR3 has 14 amino acids. Trimming cost V 5 bases and J 7 bases; bases outside gene matches: 8. The CDR3 region is CASSLGTGAGEQYF. CDR3 in DNA: TGTGCCAGCAGCCTCGGGACAGGGGCGGGTGAGCAGTACTTC.

This clone was observed a few times. The chain uses TRBV28 and TRBJ1-1; TRBD1 matches 8 bases. CDR1 and CDR2 (germline): MDHEN, SYDVKM. The CDR3 totals 15 residues. The ends lost 7 bases at V and 1 base at J; junction bases unmatched: 8. CDR3 nucleotide sequence: TGTGCCAGCACCTCGCCCGGGACAGGGAACACTGAAGCTTTCTTT. This translates into CASTSPGTGNTEAFF. The entire variable domain, with the rest obtained from reference TRBV28 and TRBJ1-1, is as follows: DVKVTQSSRYLVKRTGEKVFLECVQDMDHENMFWYRQDPGLGLRLIYFSYDVKMKEKGDIPEGYSVSREKKERFSLILESASTNQTSMYLCASTSPGTGNTEAFFGQGTRLTVV.

The gene calls are TRBV5-6 and TRBJ2-7, with D tentatively TRBD1 or TRBD2 (5 bases each). CDR1 is SGHDT, CDR2 YYEEEE, per germline. There are 15 residues in the CDR3. V was trimmed by 4 bases and J by 2 bases, leaving 16 bases between them. In DNA form, the CDR3 reads TGTGCCAGCAGCCGGGACCGAAGGGCGACCTACGAGCAGTACTTC. This gives the protein CASSRDRRATYEQYF.

V gene TRBV11-1 combines with J gene TRBJ2-7; 13 bases align to TRBD2. The germline V gene encodes CDR1 SGHAT and CDR2 FQDESV (reference sequence). V gave up 5 bases and J gave up 5 bases; unmatched junction bases: 6. CDR3 length equals 15 residues. The CDR3 loop is CASSATSGRAHEQYF. CDR3 nucleotide sequence: TGTGCCAGCAGCGCCACTAGCGGGAGGGCCCACGAGCAGTACTTC.

V gene TRBV9 combines with J gene TRBJ1-2; no definite D call. The germline CDR1 and CDR2 sequences are SGDLS and YYNGEE. The germline V and J ends were trimmed by 0 bases and 2 bases, with 11 bases remaining between them. There are 15 residues in the CDR3. CDR3 sequence (DNA): TGTGCCAGCAGCGTAGCCGCCAACCACAACTATGGCTACACCTTC. Translating it yields CASSVAANHNYGYTF. The complete variable domain, with remaining parts taken from reference TRBV9 and TRBJ1-2, reads DSGVTQTPKHLITATGQRVTLRCSPRSGDLSVYWYQQSLDQGLQFLIQYYNGEERAKGNILERFSAQQFPDLHSELNLSSLELGDSALYFCASSVAANHNYGYTFGSGTRLTVV.

The chain combines TRBV7-8 with TRBJ2-1; D ambiguous. Germline V CDR1 and CDR2: SGHVS, FQNEAQ. Between the trimmed V and J ends, which lost 5 bases and 9 bases, there was a span of 14 bases. The CDR3 runs 13 residues. The CDR3 nucleotides are TGTGCCAGCAGCCCCCACTTGGTTGGTGAGCAGTTCTTC. This encodes CASSPHLVGEQFF.

This chain joins TRBV18 and TRBJ2-7, with D perhaps TRBD1 (5 bases). The CDR3 consists of 13 residues. Deletions cut 3 bases from V and 2 bases from J, with 8 bases between. Germline V gives CDR1 KGHSH, CDR2 LQKENI. CDR3: CASSPPQAYEQYF. The CDR3 region has the DNA TGTGCCAGCTCACCTCCACAGGCCTACGAGCAGTACTTC.

The CDR3 coding sequence is TGTGCCACCAGCAGAGATCGGGGCGGGAGTGGGAACGAGCAGTACTTC. Its translation is CATSRDRGGSGNEQYF. This chain joins TRBV15 and TRBJ2-7, with 7 positions matching TRBD2. Germline trimming cut 0 bases from V and 5 bases from J; bases unmatched to any gene: 10. CDR1 and CDR2 from the germline V gene are LNHNV and YYDKDF (reference sequence). This CDR3 is built from 16 residues.

The rearrangement uses TRBV7-8 and TRBJ2-5; perhaps TRBD1 as D (7 bases). The V gene's germline CDR1 is SGHVS and CDR2 FQNEAQ. CDR3 length equals 13 residues. Between the trimmed V and J ends, which lost 10 bases and 5 bases, there was a span of 17 bases. The CDR3 DNA reads as TGTGCCACCGGCACCGCAGGGGGGGAGACCCAGTACTTC. It encodes CATGTAGGETQYF.

About this clone: In the same sample, other DNA sequences code for this CDR3. CDR3 loop: CASSLGGQGPTDTQYF. Written as DNA, the CDR3 is TGTGCCAGCAGCTTGGGGGGACAGGGACCCACAGATACGCAGTATTTT. This chain joins TRBV5-4 and TRBJ2-3; 9 bases are a match to TRBD1. Germline CDR1 is SGHNT and CDR2 is YYREEE (reference sequence). V shed 0 bases and J 2 bases; nucleotides not matched to a gene: 4. The CDR3 runs 16 residues. Variable domain in full (rest from reference TRBV5-4 and TRBJ2-3): ETGVTQSPTHLIKTRGQQVTLRCSSQSGHNTVSWYQQALGQGPQFIFQYYREEENGRGNFPPRFSGLQFPNYSSELNVNALELDDSALYLCASSLGGQGPTDTQYFGPGTRLTVL.

This clone was detected only once. This rearrangement joins TRBV5-1 to TRBJ2-3; tentatively, D is TRBD1 (5 bases). V dropped 4 bases and J dropped 1 base, with 16 bases sitting between them. Germline V gene sequence: CDR1 SGHRS, CDR2 YFSETQ. CDR3 size: 16 residues. CDR3 amino acids: CASSLFLQGGTDTQYF. In nucleotides, the CDR3 is TGCGCCAGCAGCCTCTTTTTGCAGGGCGGCACAGATACGCAGTATTTT.

The chain combines TRBV18 with TRBJ2-5, with 12 bases that match TRBD1. The germline V gene encodes CDR1 KGHSH and CDR2 LQKENI. Losses at the gene ends were 4 bases for V and 1 base for J; bases not matched to a gene: 7. The CDR3 totals 17 residues. The CDR3 bases are TGTGCCAGCTCACTCGTCCGGGACAGGGGGCCCCAAGAGACCCAGTACTTC. Translating gives CASSLVRDRGPQETQYF.

The chain employs TRBV5-5 and TRBJ2-7, with 8 nucleotides matching TRBD1. The CDR3 loop spans 15 amino acids. Trimming removed 6 bases from V and 5 bases from J; junction bases left unmatched: 13. Germline values: CDR1 SGHKS, CDR2 YYEKEE (reference sequence). Written as DNA, the CDR3 is TGTGCCAGCATACCTTTCGACAGGGGATTGGACGAGCAGTACTTC. Encoded protein: CASIPFDRGLDEQYF.

This sequence joins TRBV7-8 and TRBJ2-7; TRBD2 matches 10 bases. Trimming took 4 bases from V and 0 from J; bases not matched to a gene: 0. Germline loops: CDR1 SGHVS, CDR2 FQNEAQ. This CDR3 has 14 amino acids. CDR3 DNA sequence: TGTGCCAGCAGCTCTAGCGGGAGCTCCTACGAGCAGTACTTC. This gives the protein CASSSSGSSYEQYF.